This TCR beta chain was captured in a study of siplizumab effects on memory and regulatory T cells. Libraries were prepared by immunoSEQ multiplex PCR; TCRdb keeps only in-frame clonotypes and omits some of them. The sample has about 120,000 clones; approximately 92% are singletons. Turning to this clone: The antigen remains undetermined.

General observations from the study: The authors mapped only a minor fraction of alloreactive clones to unstimulated subsets.

V was cut by 5 bases and J by 1 base, with 8 bases left in between. Per germline, CDR1 MNHEY and CDR2 SMNVEV (reference sequence). There are 13 residues in the CDR3. The source material was non-Treg CD4+ T cells sorted from blood. The receptor was isolated from a human donor in good health. The chain carries TRBV27 and TRBJ1-1; possible D gene TRBD1, 6 bases. DNA for the CDR3: TGTGCCAGCAGTCTACAGGGGAACACTGAAGCTTTCTTT. Residues: CASSLQGNTEAFF.